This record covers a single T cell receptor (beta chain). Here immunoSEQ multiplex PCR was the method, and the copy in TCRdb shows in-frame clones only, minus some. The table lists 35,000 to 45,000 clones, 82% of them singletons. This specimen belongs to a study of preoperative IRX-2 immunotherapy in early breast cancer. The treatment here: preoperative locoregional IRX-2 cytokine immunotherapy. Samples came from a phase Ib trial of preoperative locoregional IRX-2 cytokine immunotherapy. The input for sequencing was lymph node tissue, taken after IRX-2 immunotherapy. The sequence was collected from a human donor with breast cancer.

The CDR3: CASSMASPSNQPQHF. In DNA, the CDR3 is TGTGCCAGTAGTATGGCCAGTCCTAGCAATCAGCCCCAGCATTTT. The chain has TRBV19 and TRBJ1-5, with D uncertain. V lost 3 bases, J lost 0 bases, and 9 bases lay in between. CDR1 is LNHDA, CDR2 SQIVND, per germline (reference sequence). This CDR3 is 15 amino acids long.